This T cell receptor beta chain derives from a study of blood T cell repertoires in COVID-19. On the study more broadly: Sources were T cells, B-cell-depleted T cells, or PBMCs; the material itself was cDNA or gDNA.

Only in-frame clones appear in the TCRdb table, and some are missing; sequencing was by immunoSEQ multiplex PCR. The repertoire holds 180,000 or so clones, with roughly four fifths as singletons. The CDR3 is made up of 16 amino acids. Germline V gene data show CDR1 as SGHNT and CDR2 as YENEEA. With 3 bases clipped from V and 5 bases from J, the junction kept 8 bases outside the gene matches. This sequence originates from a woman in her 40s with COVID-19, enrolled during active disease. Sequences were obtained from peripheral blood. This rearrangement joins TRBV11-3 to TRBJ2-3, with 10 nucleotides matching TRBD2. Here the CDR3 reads CASSLGAGGPEDTQYF. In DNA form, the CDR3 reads TGTGCCAGCAGCTTGGGAGCGGGAGGGCCGGAAGATACGCAGTATTTT.